This T cell receptor (beta chain) emerged from a study of OX40 agonist ivuxolimab in advanced cancers. General study results and limits: Nonresponders, in some cases, also had low normalized T-cell clonal expansion.

Clones were read by immunoSEQ multiplex PCR, and TCRdb kept only the in-frame ones, dropping some. The data show 95,000 to 150,000 clones, with 85% to 90% seen just once and about 0.55% held by the top ten. Individuals having autoimmune disease history or systemic immunosuppression were not enrolled. V was pared by 5 bases and J by 7 bases, with 7 bases of the junction left unmatched. CDR1 and CDR2 from the germline V gene are MNHNY and SVGAGI (reference sequence). The CDR3 sequence is 13 residues long. Worth noting for this clone: What it recognizes is unknown.

The origin of this receptor is an adult with an advanced solid tumor such as melanoma, head and neck, liver or kidney cancer. The rearrangement links TRBV6-6 to TRBJ2-7; 8 nucleotides line up with TRBD1. The sequencing here drew on CD4+ or CD8+ T cells sorted from blood, taken in a trial of the OX40 agonist ivuxolimab. The CDR3 loop reads CASSGQGTWEQYF. CDR3 in DNA: TGTGCCAGCAGTGGACAGGGCACCTGGGAGCAGTACTTC.